The present TCR beta chain was sequenced within a study of T-cell memory formation after mild COVID-19. General study results and limits: Clones that contracted from day 15 to 85 were balanced CD4/CD8, while later expanders leaned CD4+.

This clonotype was counted a few times. The antigen is undetermined. TCR alpha and TCR beta cDNA libraries carrying sample barcodes and UMIs were produced by 5'RACE using constant-segment primers. TCRdb called the 5' RACE reads again in MiXCR, with one record for every CDR3 protein. The sample lists more than 45,000 distinct CDR3 sequences, roughly 9% occurring once. The sequencing input was PBMCs or a T cell subset sorted from them (not recorded which). This receptor was obtained from an adult woman who had mild COVID-19 (a few samples of this study predate the infection). Cell type and time point are not known.

The CDR3 loop reads CASGRGGSGNEQYF. CDR3 sequence (DNA): TGTGCCAGCGGACGAGGGGGCTCGGGAAACGAGCAGTACTTC. The V and J genes are TRBV7-2 and TRBJ2-7; 7 positions match TRBD1. V shed 8 bases, J shed 5 bases, and the junction held 12 bases outside the gene matches. The CDR3 contains 14 residues. CDR1 and CDR2 (germline): SGHTA, FQGNSA.